This entry lists 17 T cell receptor beta chains sequenced from one sample in a study of blood T cell repertoires in COVID-19. Clones were sequenced by immunoSEQ multiplex PCR, and TCRdb holds only the in-frame ones, with some missing. This table has nearly 350,000 clones, roughly nine tenths appearing once. The sequenced sample was PBMCs or T cells enriched from blood (not recorded which). The receptors derive from a young woman who had recovered from COVID-19.

This chain connects TRBV28 to TRBJ2-5; the match to TRBD1 covers 9 bases. Per germline, CDR1 MDHEN and CDR2 SYDVKM. This CDR3 comprises 16 residues. The V and J ends lost 5 bases and 2 bases, in that order; junction bases with no gene match: 9. The CDR3 coding sequence is TGTGCCAGCAGTCTCTCCGGACAGGGGAGTCAAGAGACCCAGTACTTC. Protein sequence: CASSLSGQGSQETQYF.

The chain links TRBV10-3 to TRBJ1-1, with TRBD1 identical over 7 bases. The J segment lost 6 bases and the V segment lost 10 bases, leaving 14 bases of the junction unmatched. Looked up from germline, CDR1 is ENHRY and CDR2 is SYGVKD. The CDR3 length is 14 residues. The DNA of the CDR3 is TGTGCCACCGCGACAGGGCAAAATTCAGCTGAAGCTTTCTTT. Amino acids: CATATGQNSAEAFF.

The CDR3 loop is CASSLGGTNQPQHF. The CDR3 DNA reads TGTGCCAGCAGTCTGGGGGGGACTAATCAGCCCCAGCATTTT. The V gene is TRBV28, the J gene TRBJ1-5; a weak D match, TRBD1 (5 bases). Germline V gene lookup returns CDR1 MDHEN and CDR2 SYDVKM. The CDR3 is made up of 14 amino acids. Trimming stripped 5 bases from V and 4 bases from J, with 12 bases between.

This rearrangement joins TRBV5-1 to TRBJ2-3, with TRBD1 as a possible D gene (6 bases). CDR3 length equals 16 residues. Per germline, CDR1 SGHRS and CDR2 YFSETQ. Trimming cost V 0 bases and J 1 base, with 12 bases left between them. In nucleotides, the CDR3 is TGCGCCAGCAGCTTGGGAGCGACAGGAGGCACAGATACGCAGTATTTT. Protein: CASSLGATGGTDTQYF.

The V gene is TRBV10-1, the J gene TRBJ1-1, with 7 bases that match TRBD1. The CDR3 is made up of 15 amino acids. Looked up from germline, CDR1 is WNHNN and CDR2 is SYGVQD (reference sequence). V dropped 2 bases and J dropped 2; count of bases not matched to a gene: 5. This CDR3 is CASSETTGKNTEAFF. The CDR3 coding sequence is TGCGCCAGCAGTGAGACGACAGGGAAAAACACTGAAGCTTTCTTT.

This clone appeared once. This chain links TRBV18 with TRBJ2-3; the match to TRBD2 covers 10 bases. The J segment lost 0 bases and the V segment lost 3 bases, leaving 3 bases of the junction unmatched. Germline loops: CDR1 KGHSH, CDR2 LQKENI. The CDR3 totals 16 residues. CDR3 region: CASSPLAGASTDTQYF. CDR3 nucleotide sequence: TGTGCCAGCTCACCCCTAGCGGGGGCTAGCACAGATACGCAGTATTTT.

The chain combines TRBV10-3 with TRBJ1-5; 8 bases agree with TRBD1. With V trimmed by 4 bases and J by 4 bases, 9 bases remained unmatched. The V gene's germline CDR1 is ENHRY and CDR2 SYGVKD. The CDR3 runs 16 residues. This chain's CDR3 is CAISAHRGASNQPQHF. CDR3 sequence (DNA): TGTGCCATCAGTGCTCACAGGGGGGCCTCGAATCAGCCCCAGCATTTT.

This chain uses TRBV6-5 with TRBJ2-1, with 11 bases that match TRBD2. The V gene's germline CDR1 is MNHEY and CDR2 SVGAGI. J was trimmed by 6 bases and V by 2 bases; bases with no gene match: 3. The CDR3 spans 15 residues. CDR3 residues: CASSYGTSGSNEQFF. The DNA for the CDR3 is TGTGCCAGCAGTTACGGGACTAGCGGCTCCAATGAGCAGTTCTTC.

This rearrangement joins TRBV18 to TRBJ2-6; 11 bases align to TRBD1. Germline CDR1 reads KGHSH; CDR2 reads LQKENI. CDR3 size: 18 residues. V trimming: 0 bases; J trimming: 3 bases; junction bases outside the gene matches: 4. CDR3: CASSPPGQGVFGANVLTF. The CDR3 region has the DNA TGTGCCAGCTCACCACCGGGACAGGGGGTTTTTGGGGCCAACGTCCTGACTTTC.

This chain uses TRBV28 with TRBJ1-6; TRBD1 is a possible D gene (6 bases). Between the trimmed V and J ends, which lost 5 bases and 14 bases, there was a span of 19 bases. The CDR3 totals 14 residues. Germline CDR1 MDHEN, CDR2 SYDVKM. Here the CDR3 reads CASSPGTNYGTLHF. The CDR3 nucleotides read TGTGCCAGCAGTCCCGGGACAAACTACGGAACCCTCCACTTT.

The genes are TRBV4-1 and TRBJ1-6, with TRBD1 matching over 7 bases. The CDR3 length is 15 residues. V lost 4 bases to trimming and J lost 7 bases; unmatched junction nucleotides: 7. Per the germline V gene, CDR1 is MGHRA and CDR2 is YSYEKL. In nucleotides, the CDR3 is TGCGCCAGCAGCCCACCGACAGGGAGCAATTCACCCCTCCACTTT. Protein: CASSPPTGSNSPLHF.

The V and J genes are TRBV14 and TRBJ2-5; D is unresolved. CDR1 and CDR2 from the germline V gene are SGHDN and FVKESK. The CDR3 extends over 14 amino acids. V dropped 4 bases and J dropped 5 bases, with 14 bases sitting between them. CDR3 bases: TGTGCCAGCAGCCCCCTCCGCGAGGCGGAGACCCAGTACTTC. As protein: CASSPLREAETQYF.

Only a few counts were recorded for this clone. V and J are TRBV5-6 and TRBJ1-5; D may be TRBD1 (6 bases). This CDR3 region has 16 residues. The germline V gene has CDR1 SGHDT and CDR2 YYEEEE. With 3 bases removed from V and 2 bases from J, the gap between germline ends came to 15 bases. As DNA, the CDR3 is TGTGCCAGCAGCTATCGACAGGCGCTTGGCAATCAGCCCCAGCATTTT. This translates into CASSYRQALGNQPQHF.

CDR3 bases: TGTGCCACCGGGACAGCGAACACTGAAGCTTTCTTT. Amino acid sequence: CATGTANTEAFF. The chain employs TRBV10-3 and TRBJ1-1; TRBD1 agrees at 7 bases. J lost 1 base, V lost 10 bases, and 3 bases had no gene match. The CDR3 extends over 12 amino acids. Germline CDR1 reads ENHRY; CDR2 reads SYGVKD.

This chain joins TRBV12-5 and TRBJ2-7; D remains ambiguous. The CDR3 has 12 amino acids. Germline V CDR1 and CDR2: LGHNT, FRNRAP. Trimming cost V 0 bases and J 7 bases, with 7 bases left between them. DNA for the CDR3: TGTGCTAGTGGTTTGGTAGACGGGGAGCAGTACTTC. This sequence encodes CASGLVDGEQYF. The complete variable domain, with remaining parts taken from reference TRBV12-5 and TRBJ2-7, reads DARVTQTPRHKVTEMGQEVTMRCQPILGHNTVFWYRQTMMQGLELLAYFRNRAPLDDSGMPKDRFSAEMPDATLATLKIQPSEPRDSAVYFCASGLVDGEQYFGPGTRLTVT.

CDR3 DNA sequence: TGTGCCAGCAGCTTAGTGGTCGGCGGGGGGATTGGAGATACGCAGTATTTT. It yields the protein CASSLVVGGGIGDTQYF. The J gene is TRBJ2-3, the V gene TRBV7-8; TRBD2 matches at 8 bases. This CDR3 spans 17 amino acids. V trimming: 1 base; J trimming: 5 bases; junction bases outside the gene matches: 11. Germline loops: CDR1 SGHVS, CDR2 FQNEAQ. Variable domain in full (rest from reference TRBV7-8 and TRBJ2-3): GAGVSQSPRYKVAKRGQDVALRCDPISGHVSLFWYQQALGQGPEFLTYFQNEAQLDKSGLPSDRFFAERPEGSVSTLKIQRTQQEDSAVYLCASSLVVGGGIGDTQYFGPGTRLTVL.

The chain has TRBV6-5 and TRBJ2-7; TRBD1 aligns across 9 bases. The CDR3 has 16 amino acids. The V gene end was trimmed by 2 bases and the J gene end by 7 bases; junction bases not matched to a gene: 12. Germline V lookup: CDR1 MNHEY, CDR2 SVGAGI. The CDR3 loop is CASSYTAGTGFREQYF. The CDR3 DNA follows: TGTGCCAGCAGTTACACGGCCGGGACAGGGTTCAGGGAGCAGTACTTC.